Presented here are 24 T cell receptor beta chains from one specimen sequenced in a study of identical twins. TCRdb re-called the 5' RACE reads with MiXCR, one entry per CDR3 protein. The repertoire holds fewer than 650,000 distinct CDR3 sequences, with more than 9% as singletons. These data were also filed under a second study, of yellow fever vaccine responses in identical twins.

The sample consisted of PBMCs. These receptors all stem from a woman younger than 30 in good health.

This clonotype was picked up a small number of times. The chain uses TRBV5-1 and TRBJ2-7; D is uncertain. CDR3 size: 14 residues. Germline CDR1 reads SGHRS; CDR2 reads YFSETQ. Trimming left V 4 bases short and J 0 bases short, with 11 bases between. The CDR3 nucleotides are TGCGCCAGCAGCGCTCCATCCAACTCCTACGAGCAGTACTTC. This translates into CASSAPSNSYEQYF.

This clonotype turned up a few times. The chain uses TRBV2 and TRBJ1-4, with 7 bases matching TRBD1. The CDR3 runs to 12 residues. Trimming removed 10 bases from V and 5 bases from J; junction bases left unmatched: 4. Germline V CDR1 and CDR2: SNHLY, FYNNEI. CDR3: CAIRGQNEKLFF. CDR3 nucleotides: TGTGCCATCAGGGGACAGAATGAAAAACTGTTTTTT. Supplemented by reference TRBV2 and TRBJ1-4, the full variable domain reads EPEVTQTPSHQVTQMGQEVILRCVPISNHLYFYWYRQILGQKVEFLVSFYNNEISEKSEIFDDQFSVERPDGSNFTLKIRSTKLEDSAMYFCAIRGQNEKLFFGSGTQLSVL.

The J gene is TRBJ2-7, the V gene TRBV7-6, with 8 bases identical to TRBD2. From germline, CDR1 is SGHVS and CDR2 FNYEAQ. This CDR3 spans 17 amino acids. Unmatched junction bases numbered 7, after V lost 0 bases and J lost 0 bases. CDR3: CASSLALGGGPSYEQYF. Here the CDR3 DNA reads TGTGCCAGCAGCTTAGCTCTCGGGGGGGGGCCCTCCTACGAGCAGTACTTC.

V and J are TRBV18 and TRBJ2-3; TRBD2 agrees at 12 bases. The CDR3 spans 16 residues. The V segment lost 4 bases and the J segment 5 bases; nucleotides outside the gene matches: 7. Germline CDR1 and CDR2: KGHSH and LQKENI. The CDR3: CASSLLAGGPEDTQYF. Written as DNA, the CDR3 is TGTGCCAGCTCACTGCTAGCGGGAGGGCCTGAAGATACGCAGTATTTT.

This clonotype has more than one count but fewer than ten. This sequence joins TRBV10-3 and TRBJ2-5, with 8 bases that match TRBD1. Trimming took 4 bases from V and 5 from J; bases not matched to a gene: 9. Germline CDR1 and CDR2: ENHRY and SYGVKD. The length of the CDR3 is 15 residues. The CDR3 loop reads CAISAGQGAWETQYF. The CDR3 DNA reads TGTGCCATCAGTGCAGGGCAGGGGGCGTGGGAGACCCAGTACTTC.

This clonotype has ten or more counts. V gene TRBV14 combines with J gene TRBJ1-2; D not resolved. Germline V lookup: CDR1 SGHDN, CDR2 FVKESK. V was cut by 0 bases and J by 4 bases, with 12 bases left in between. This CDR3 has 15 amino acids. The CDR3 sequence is CASSQDQAASYGYTF. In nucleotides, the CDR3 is TGTGCCAGCAGCCAAGATCAGGCGGCCAGCTATGGCTACACCTTC.

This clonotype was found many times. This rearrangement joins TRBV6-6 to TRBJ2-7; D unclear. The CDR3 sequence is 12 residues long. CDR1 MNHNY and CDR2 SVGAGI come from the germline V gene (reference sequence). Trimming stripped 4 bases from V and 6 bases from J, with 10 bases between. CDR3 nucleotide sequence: TGTGCCAGCAGTTCACCCGCTGGCGAGCAGTACTTC. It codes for CASSSPAGEQYF.

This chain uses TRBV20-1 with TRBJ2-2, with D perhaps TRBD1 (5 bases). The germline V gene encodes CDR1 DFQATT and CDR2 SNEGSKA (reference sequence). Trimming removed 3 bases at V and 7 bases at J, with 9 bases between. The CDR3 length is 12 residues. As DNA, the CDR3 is TGCAGTGCTAGGCAGGGCAACGGGGAGCTGTTTTTT. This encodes CSARQGNGELFF.

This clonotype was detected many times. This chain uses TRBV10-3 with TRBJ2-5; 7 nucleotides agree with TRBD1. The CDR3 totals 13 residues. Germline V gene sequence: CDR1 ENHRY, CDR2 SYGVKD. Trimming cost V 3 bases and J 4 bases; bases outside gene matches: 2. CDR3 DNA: TGTGCCATCAGTGAAGGGGGCAGAGAGACCCAGTACTTC. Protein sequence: CAISEGGRETQYF.

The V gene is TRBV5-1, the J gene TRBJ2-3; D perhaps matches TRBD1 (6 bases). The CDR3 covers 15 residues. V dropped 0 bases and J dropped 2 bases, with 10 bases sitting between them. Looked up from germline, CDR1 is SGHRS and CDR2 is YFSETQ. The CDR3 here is CASSLDRQDTDTQYF. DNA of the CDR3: TGCGCCAGCAGCTTGGATAGACAGGACACAGATACGCAGTATTTT.

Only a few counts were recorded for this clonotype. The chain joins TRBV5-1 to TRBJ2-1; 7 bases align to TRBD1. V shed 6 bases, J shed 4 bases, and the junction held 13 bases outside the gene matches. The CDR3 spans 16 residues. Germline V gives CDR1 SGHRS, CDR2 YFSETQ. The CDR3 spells CASTERGDRTYNEQFF. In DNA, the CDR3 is TGCGCCAGCACCGAGAGAGGGGACAGAACGTACAATGAGCAGTTCTTC.

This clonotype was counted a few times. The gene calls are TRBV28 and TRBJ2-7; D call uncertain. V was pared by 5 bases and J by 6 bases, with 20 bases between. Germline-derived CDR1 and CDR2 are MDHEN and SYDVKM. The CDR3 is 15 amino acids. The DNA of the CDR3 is TGTGCCAGCAGTCCCCCCGGTAGTCAGCGTTTCGAGCAGTACTTC. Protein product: CASSPPGSQRFEQYF.

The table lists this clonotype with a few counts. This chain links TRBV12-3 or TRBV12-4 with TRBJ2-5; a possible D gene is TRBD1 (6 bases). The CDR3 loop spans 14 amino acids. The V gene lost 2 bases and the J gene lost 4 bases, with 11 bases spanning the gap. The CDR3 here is CASSLPMTGETQYF. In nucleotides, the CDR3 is TGTGCCAGCAGTTTACCGATGACAGGAGAGACCCAGTACTTC.

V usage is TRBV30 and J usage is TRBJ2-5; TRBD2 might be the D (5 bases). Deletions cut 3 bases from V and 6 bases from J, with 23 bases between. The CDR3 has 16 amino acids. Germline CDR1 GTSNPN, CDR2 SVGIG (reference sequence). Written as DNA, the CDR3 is TGTGCCTGGAGACAAACGGGTTTTGGAGGACGAAAGACCCAGTACTTC. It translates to CAWRQTGFGGRKTQYF. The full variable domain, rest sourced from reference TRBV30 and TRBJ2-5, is SQTIHQWPATLVQPVGSPLSLECTVEGTSNPNLYWYRQAAGRGLQLLFYSVGIGQISSEVPQNLSASRPQDRQFILSSKKLLLSDSGFYLCAWRQTGFGGRKTQYFGPGTRLLVL.

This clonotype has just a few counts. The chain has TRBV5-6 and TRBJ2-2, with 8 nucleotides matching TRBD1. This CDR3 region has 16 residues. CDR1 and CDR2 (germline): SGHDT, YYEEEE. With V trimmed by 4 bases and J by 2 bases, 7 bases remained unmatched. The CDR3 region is CASSPDRGTNTGELFF. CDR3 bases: TGTGCCAGCAGCCCCGACAGGGGAACTAACACCGGGGAGCTGTTTTTT.

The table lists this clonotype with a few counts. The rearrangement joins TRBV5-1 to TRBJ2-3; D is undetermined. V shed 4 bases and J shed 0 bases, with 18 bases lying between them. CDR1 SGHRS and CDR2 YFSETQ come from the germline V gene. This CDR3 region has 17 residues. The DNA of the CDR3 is TGCGCCAGCAGCATTGGTGCTCGGCAGGATAGCACAGATACGCAGTATTTT. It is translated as CASSIGARQDSTDTQYF.

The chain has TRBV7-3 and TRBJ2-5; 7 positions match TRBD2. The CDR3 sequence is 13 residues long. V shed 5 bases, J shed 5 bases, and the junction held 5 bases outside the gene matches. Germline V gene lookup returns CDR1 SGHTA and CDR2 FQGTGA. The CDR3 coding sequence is TGTGCCAGCAGCCAAACGCGGGGGGAGACCCAGTACTTC. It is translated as CASSQTRGETQYF.

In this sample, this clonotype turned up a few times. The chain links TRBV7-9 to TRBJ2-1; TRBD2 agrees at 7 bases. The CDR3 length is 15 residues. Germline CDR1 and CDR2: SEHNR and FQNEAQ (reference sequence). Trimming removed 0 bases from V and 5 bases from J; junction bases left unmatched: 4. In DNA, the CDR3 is TGTGCCAGCAGCTTAGCGCTAGCGGTCGACAATGAGCAGTTCTTC. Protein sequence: CASSLALAVDNEQFF.

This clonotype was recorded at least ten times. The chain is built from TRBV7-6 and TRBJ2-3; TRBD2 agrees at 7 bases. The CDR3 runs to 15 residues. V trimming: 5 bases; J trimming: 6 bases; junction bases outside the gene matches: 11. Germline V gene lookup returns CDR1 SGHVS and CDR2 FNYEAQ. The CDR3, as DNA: TGTGCCAGCAGCCCTAGCGGATCTTTGTCGGATACGCAGTATTTT. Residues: CASSPSGSLSDTQYF. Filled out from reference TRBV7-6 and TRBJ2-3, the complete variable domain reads GAGVSQSPRYKVTKRGQDVALRCDPISGHVSLYWYRQALGQGPEFLTYFNYEAQQDKSGLPNDRFSAERPEGSISTLTIQRTEQRDSAMYRCASSPSGSLSDTQYFGPGTRLTVL.

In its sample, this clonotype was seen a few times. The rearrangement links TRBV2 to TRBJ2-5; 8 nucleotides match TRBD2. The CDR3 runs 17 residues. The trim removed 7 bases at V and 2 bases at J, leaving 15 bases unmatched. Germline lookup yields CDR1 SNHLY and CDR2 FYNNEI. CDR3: CASTSPSGGAGQETQYF. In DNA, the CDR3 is TGTGCCAGCACTTCCCCGAGCGGGGGCGCTGGGCAAGAGACCCAGTACTTC.

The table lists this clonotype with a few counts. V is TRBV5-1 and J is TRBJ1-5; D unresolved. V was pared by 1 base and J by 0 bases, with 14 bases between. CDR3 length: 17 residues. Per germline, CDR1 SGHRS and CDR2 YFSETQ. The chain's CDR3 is CASSLLKGPYSNQPQHF. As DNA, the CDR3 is TGCGCCAGCAGCTTGTTGAAAGGGCCCTATAGCAATCAGCCCCAGCATTTT.

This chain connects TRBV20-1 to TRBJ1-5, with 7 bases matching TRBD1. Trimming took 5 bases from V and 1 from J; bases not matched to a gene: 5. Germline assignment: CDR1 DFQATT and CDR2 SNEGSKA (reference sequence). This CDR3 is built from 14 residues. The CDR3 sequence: CSAPDRMSNQPQHF. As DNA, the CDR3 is TGCAGTGCTCCGGACAGGATGAGCAATCAGCCCCAGCATTTT.

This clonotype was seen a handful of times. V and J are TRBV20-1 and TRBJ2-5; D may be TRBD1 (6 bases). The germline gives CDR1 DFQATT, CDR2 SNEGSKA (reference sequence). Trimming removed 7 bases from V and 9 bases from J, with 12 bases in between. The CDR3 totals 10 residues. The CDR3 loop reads CSGNPGAQYF. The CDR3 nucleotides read TGCAGTGGGAATCCAGGGGCCCAGTACTTC.

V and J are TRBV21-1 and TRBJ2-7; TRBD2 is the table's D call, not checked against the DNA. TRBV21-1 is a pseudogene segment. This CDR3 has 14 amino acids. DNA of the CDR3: TGTGCCAGCAGCAGCCCTAGCGGGACCTACGAGCAGTACTTC. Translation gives CASSSPSGTYEQYF.